The 29 T cell receptor beta chains reported below all come from one sample, sequenced in a study of blood T cell repertoires in COVID-19. Data came from immunoSEQ multiplex PCR; TCRdb stores just in-frame clones and leaves some out. This table has tens of thousands of clones, about nine tenths appearing once. Sequencing was carried out using peripheral blood. These TCRs come from a man aged 65 to 79 with acute or convalescent COVID-19.

V and J are TRBV19 and TRBJ1-5, with D tentatively TRBD1 (6 bases). The V gene's germline CDR1 is LNHDA and CDR2 SQIVND (reference sequence). The CDR3 consists of 14 residues. Trimming removed 2 bases from V and 3 bases from J, with 8 bases in between. The DNA for the CDR3 is TGTGCCAGTAGTATACGGGACACCAATCAGCCCCAGCATTTT. It translates to CASSIRDTNQPQHF.

This chain uses TRBV5-1 with TRBJ1-1; D may be TRBD1 (5 bases). With 4 bases removed from V and 1 base from J, the gap between germline ends came to 8 bases. Germline loops: CDR1 SGHRS, CDR2 YFSETQ. The CDR3 runs 13 residues. The CDR3 sequence is CASSPRGNTEAFF. The CDR3 region has the DNA TGCGCCAGCAGCCCTAGGGGGAACACTGAAGCTTTCTTT.

The gene calls are TRBV5-1 and TRBJ2-1, with 8 nucleotides matching TRBD1. V lost 0 bases to trimming and J lost 8 bases; unmatched junction nucleotides: 4. Germline V lookup: CDR1 SGHRS, CDR2 YFSETQ. The CDR3 length is 14 residues. The CDR3 here is CASSLAAGGYEQFF. CDR3 sequence (DNA): TGCGCCAGCAGCTTGGCCGCAGGGGGCTATGAGCAGTTCTTC.

V and J are TRBV19 and TRBJ1-3, with D possibly TRBD1 on 6 matching bases. Germline CDR1 is LNHDA and CDR2 is SQIVND (reference sequence). The CDR3 contains 15 residues. V was clipped by 3 bases and J by 4 bases, with 13 bases between them. The CDR3 protein is CASSMRQVSGNTIYF. In DNA, the CDR3 is TGTGCCAGTAGTATGCGACAGGTATCCGGAAACACCATATATTTT.

The chain joins TRBV9 to TRBJ2-5; 8 bases map to TRBD1. V dropped 4 bases and J dropped 0; count of bases not matched to a gene: 8. The CDR3 is made up of 16 amino acids. In germline, CDR1 is SGDLS, CDR2 YYNGEE. CDR3 DNA sequence: TGTGCCAGCAGCTCCCCCCGGACAGGGTACCAAGAGACCCAGTACTTC. Amino acid sequence: CASSSPRTGYQETQYF.

This chain connects TRBV7-9 to TRBJ2-2; D is undetermined. This CDR3 comprises 15 residues. The V and J ends lost 4 bases and 0 bases respectively, with 9 bases between them. Germline V gives CDR1 SEHNR, CDR2 FQNEAQ (reference sequence). CDR3 sequence reads: CASSSEFANTGELFF. CDR3 coding DNA: TGTGCCAGCAGCTCAGAATTCGCGAACACCGGGGAGCTGTTTTTT.

The chain links TRBV5-1 to TRBJ2-5; 8 positions agree with TRBD2. The germline gives CDR1 SGHRS, CDR2 YFSETQ. This CDR3 contains 14 residues. The junction had 3 bases not matched to a gene; V was cut back by 4 bases and J by 1 base. This CDR3 is CASSPGGAQETQYF. The CDR3 nucleotides read TGCGCCAGCAGCCCCGGGGGGGCCCAAGAGACCCAGTACTTC.

The chain uses TRBV19 and TRBJ1-1; 7 positions match TRBD1. With 5 bases clipped from V and 3 bases from J, the junction kept 9 bases outside the gene matches. The CDR3 is 15 amino acids. Germline assignment: CDR1 LNHDA and CDR2 SQIVND (reference sequence). The CDR3 spells CASSSQGLSHTEAFF. The CDR3 bases are TGTGCCAGTAGTTCACAGGGGCTGTCTCACACTGAAGCTTTCTTT. Combining the CDR3 with reference TRBV19 and TRBJ1-1 gives the whole variable domain DGGITQSPKYLFRKEGQNVTLSCEQNLNHDAMYWYRQDPGQGLRLIYYSQIVNDFQKGDIAEGYSVSREKKESFPLTVTSAQKNPTAFYLCASSSQGLSHTEAFFGQGTRLTVV.

The chain links TRBV5-1 to TRBJ1-5; TRBD1 matches 7 bases. V dropped 4 bases and J dropped 0; count of bases not matched to a gene: 4. Germline CDR1 reads SGHRS; CDR2 reads YFSETQ. CDR3 length: 15 residues. The CDR3, as DNA: TGCGCCAGCAGCCCGACAGGGAATAGCAATCAGCCCCAGCATTTT. Protein: CASSPTGNSNQPQHF.

V usage is TRBV25-1 and J usage is TRBJ2-7; TRBD2 is a possible D gene (5 bases). This CDR3 is built from 16 residues. V lost 3 bases and J 2 bases, leaving 17 bases between the germline ends. Germline assignment: CDR1 MGHDK and CDR2 SYGVNS. The CDR3 DNA is TGTGCCAGCAGTGACGAGTTCCAGGACTTGGCCTACGAGCAGTACTTC. Encoded protein: CASSDEFQDLAYEQYF.

The chain has TRBV4-2 and TRBJ2-7; tentative D call: TRBD2 (6 bases). V was clipped by 4 bases and J by 7 bases, with 23 bases between them. The CDR3 extends over 16 amino acids. Germline V CDR1 and CDR2: LGHNA, YNFKEQ. The CDR3 sequence is CASSLRRVGRGGEQYF. CDR3 bases: TGTGCCAGCAGCCTCCGGAGAGTTGGGCGGGGCGGTGAGCAGTACTTC.

In its sample, this clone was seen a few times. This chain joins TRBV6-2 or TRBV6-3 and TRBJ2-2; 9 bases are shared with TRBD2. Germline V gives CDR1 MNHEY, CDR2 SVGEGT. The ends lost 2 bases at V and 4 bases at J; junction bases unmatched: 20. The CDR3 totals 21 residues. CDR3 in amino acids: CASSYLGLAGRQGLSTGELFF. The CDR3 nucleotides read TGTGCCAGCAGTTACCTTGGGCTAGCGGGGCGGCAGGGATTGAGCACCGGGGAGCTGTTTTTT.

The chain employs TRBV27 and TRBJ2-3, with D uncertain. The V and J ends lost 4 bases and 1 base respectively, with 6 bases between them. The CDR3 is 13 amino acids. CDR1 MNHEY and CDR2 SMNVEV come from the germline V gene (reference sequence). The chain's CDR3 is CASSYQGTDTQYF. CDR3 bases: TGTGCCAGCAGTTACCAGGGCACAGATACGCAGTATTTT.

This clone was detected only once. The rearrangement uses TRBV4-2 and TRBJ1-5; 8 bases are a match to TRBD1. The V gene's germline CDR1 is LGHNA and CDR2 YNFKEQ. The CDR3 contains 15 residues. With 0 bases clipped from V and 6 bases from J, the junction kept 4 bases outside the gene matches. In DNA form, the CDR3 reads TGTGCCAGCAGCCAAGATGACAGGGGCGGTCAGCCCCAGCATTTT. It is translated as CASSQDDRGGQPQHF.

The genes are TRBV12-3 or TRBV12-4 and TRBJ1-1, with no clear D. With 3 bases removed from V and 7 bases from J, the gap between germline ends came to 9 bases. The CDR3 is made up of 12 amino acids. The CDR3 bases are TGTGCCAGCAGTTTGCGGGGAGGTGAAGCTTTCTTT. This sequence encodes CASSLRGGEAFF.

The V call is TRBV5-4, the J call TRBJ1-3; 8 bases are a match to TRBD1. V shed 5 bases, J shed 3 bases, and the junction held 7 bases outside the gene matches. The germline CDR1 and CDR2 sequences are SGHNT and YYREEE (reference sequence). The CDR3 is 15 amino acids. CDR3 bases: TGTGCCAGCAGTTACCAGGGGGCAGGTGGAAACACCATATATTTT. It is translated as CASSYQGAGGNTIYF.

The J gene is TRBJ2-7, the V gene TRBV6-5; 10 bases are a match to TRBD1. The CDR3 is made up of 15 amino acids. J lost 4 bases, V lost 4 bases, and 7 bases had no gene match. Per germline, CDR1 MNHEY and CDR2 SVGAGI. The CDR3 loop is CASSFPGQGIYEQYF. CDR3 coding DNA: TGTGCCAGCAGTTTTCCGGGACAGGGGATATACGAGCAGTACTTC.

V and J are TRBV7-2 and TRBJ2-5; no firm D call. The CDR3 has 14 amino acids. Germline V gene lookup returns CDR1 SGHTA and CDR2 FQGNSA. Trimming stripped 2 bases from V and 0 bases from J, with 7 bases between. DNA for the CDR3: TGTGCCAGCAGCTTATCAAGAGACCAAGAGACCCAGTACTTC. It yields the protein CASSLSRDQETQYF.

This chain joins TRBV4-2 and TRBJ1-1, with D perhaps TRBD1 (6 bases). V gave up 1 base and J gave up 6 bases, with 12 bases separating them. There are 14 residues in the CDR3. Germline V gene lookup returns CDR1 LGHNA and CDR2 YNFKEQ. The chain's CDR3 is CASSQAGVMAEAFF. In DNA form, the CDR3 reads TGTGCCAGCAGCCAAGCAGGGGTGATGGCTGAAGCTTTCTTT.

The V gene is TRBV6-1, the J gene TRBJ2-1, with D tentatively TRBD2 (5 bases). CDR1 MNHNS and CDR2 SASEGT come from the germline V gene. V lost 2 bases and J lost 6, with 17 bases in between. The CDR3 is 16 residues long. The CDR3 loop reads CASSEKRRGQSNEQFF. The CDR3 coding sequence is TGTGCCAGCAGTGAAAAAAGGAGAGGGCAGAGCAATGAGCAGTTCTTC.

This chain links TRBV19 with TRBJ2-5, with TRBD1 matching 8 bases. V trimming: 5 bases; J trimming: 2 bases; junction bases outside the gene matches: 10. Germline V gives CDR1 LNHDA, CDR2 SQIVND (reference sequence). The CDR3 extends over 16 amino acids. The CDR3: CASSFNPGTGQETQYF. The CDR3 coding sequence is TGTGCCAGTAGTTTCAACCCTGGGACAGGACAAGAGACCCAGTACTTC.

The chain links TRBV7-2 to TRBJ2-2, with 9 bases aligning to TRBD2. The germline V gene has CDR1 SGHTA and CDR2 FQGNSA. The V gene end was trimmed by 4 bases and the J gene end by 2 bases; junction bases not matched to a gene: 5. This CDR3 has 16 residues. CDR3 sequence: CASSSRTSANTGELFF. In DNA form, the CDR3 reads TGTGCCAGCAGCTCGCGGACTAGCGCCAACACCGGGGAGCTGTTTTTT.

The chain is built from TRBV5-1 and TRBJ2-2, with 12 bases matching TRBD1. The germline V gene encodes CDR1 SGHRS and CDR2 YFSETQ. The CDR3 totals 15 residues. Trimming at V came to 4 bases and at J to 7 bases, leaving 5 bases not matched to a gene. Written as DNA, the CDR3 is TGCGCCAGCAGCCCGGGACAGGGGGCTGTCGGGGAGCTGTTTTTT. Protein: CASSPGQGAVGELFF.

The chain has TRBV19 and TRBJ1-1; 7 bases align to TRBD1. The CDR3 sequence is 15 residues long. Germline CDR1 reads LNHDA; CDR2 reads SQIVND (reference sequence). After removal of 3 bases from V and 4 bases from J, the junction contained 8 bases not matched to a gene. The CDR3 nucleotides are TGTGCCAGTAGTATGGGGGGACAGCCGCGCACTGAAGCTTTCTTT. Its translation: CASSMGGQPRTEAFF. The full variable domain, its missing parts supplied by reference TRBV19 and TRBJ1-1, is DGGITQSPKYLFRKEGQNVTLSCEQNLNHDAMYWYRQDPGQGLRLIYYSQIVNDFQKGDIAEGYSVSREKKESFPLTVTSAQKNPTAFYLCASSMGGQPRTEAFFGQGTRLTVV.

V usage is TRBV7-9 and J usage is TRBJ2-7, with D maybe TRBD1 (5 bases). The CDR3 sequence is 13 residues long. The V gene's germline CDR1 is SEHNR and CDR2 FQNEAQ (reference sequence). The V end lost 5 bases, the J end lost 7 bases, and 15 bases lay between the germline ends. The CDR3 protein is CASSDTGFREQYF. CDR3 in DNA: TGTGCCAGCAGCGATACAGGTTTTCGGGAGCAGTACTTC. Full variable domain (rest looked up from reference TRBV7-9 and TRBJ2-7): DTGVSQNPRHKITKRGQNVTFRCDPISEHNRLYWYRQTLGQGPEFLTYFQNEAQLEKSRLLSDRFSAERPKGSFSTLEIQRTEQGDSAMYLCASSDTGFREQYFGPGTRLTVT.

The chain couples TRBV6-5 to TRBJ2-5; 10 bases fit TRBD2. In germline, CDR1 is MNHEY, CDR2 SVGAGI. This CDR3 spans 14 amino acids. V was clipped by 7 bases and J by 5 bases; unmatched bases: 7. CDR3: CASKVAGGSETQYF. The DNA of the CDR3 is TGTGCCAGCAAGGTAGCGGGGGGTTCGGAGACCCAGTACTTC.

This clone was observed once. The chain couples TRBV7-9 to TRBJ1-5; D unresolved. This CDR3 spans 17 amino acids. The ends were cut back, 4 bases at V and 3 bases at J, with 19 bases in the middle. Germline lookup yields CDR1 SEHNR and CDR2 FQNEAQ (reference sequence). CDR3 nucleotide sequence: TGTGCCAGCAGCTATCCGATGAAACAGTGGGCCAATCAGCCCCAGCATTTT. Protein: CASSYPMKQWANQPQHF. Variable domain in full (rest from reference TRBV7-9 and TRBJ1-5): DTGVSQNPRHKITKRGQNVTFRCDPISEHNRLYWYRQTLGQGPEFLTYFQNEAQLEKSRLLSDRFSAERPKGSFSTLEIQRTEQGDSAMYLCASSYPMKQWANQPQHFGDGTRLSIL.

The chain employs TRBV5-1 and TRBJ2-5; D possibly corresponds to TRBD2 (6 bases). The length of the CDR3 is 13 residues. Germline CDR1 SGHRS, CDR2 YFSETQ. Trimming removed 4 bases at V and 4 bases at J, with 11 bases between. The CDR3 DNA is TGCGCCAGCAGCCCGCGGGACGGAGAGACCCAGTACTTC. Its translation is CASSPRDGETQYF.

V gene TRBV27 combines with J gene TRBJ2-2, with TRBD2 as a possible D gene (6 bases). Germline assignment: CDR1 MNHEY and CDR2 SMNVEV (reference sequence). The CDR3 is 15 amino acids. Trimming left V 5 bases short and J 4 bases short, with 14 bases between. CDR3 bases: TGTGCCAGCAGTACAAGACTAGTGGGCACCGGGGAGCTGTTTTTT. Its protein is CASSTRLVGTGELFF.